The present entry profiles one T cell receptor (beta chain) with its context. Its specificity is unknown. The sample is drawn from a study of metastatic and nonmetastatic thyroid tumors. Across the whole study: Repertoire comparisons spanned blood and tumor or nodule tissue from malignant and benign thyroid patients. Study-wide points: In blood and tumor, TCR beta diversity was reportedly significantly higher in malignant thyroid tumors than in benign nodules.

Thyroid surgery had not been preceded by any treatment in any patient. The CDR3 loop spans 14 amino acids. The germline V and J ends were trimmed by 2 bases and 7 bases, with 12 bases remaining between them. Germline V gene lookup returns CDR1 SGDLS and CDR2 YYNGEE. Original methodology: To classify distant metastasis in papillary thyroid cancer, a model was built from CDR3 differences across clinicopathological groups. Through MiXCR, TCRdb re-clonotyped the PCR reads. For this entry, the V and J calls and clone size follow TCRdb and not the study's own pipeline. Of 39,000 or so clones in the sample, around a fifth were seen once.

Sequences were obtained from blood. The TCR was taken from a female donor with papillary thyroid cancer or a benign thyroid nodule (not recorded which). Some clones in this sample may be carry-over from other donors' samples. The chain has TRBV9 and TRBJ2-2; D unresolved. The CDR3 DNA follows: TGTGCCAGCAGCGTCTCAGGTGAGGTCGGGGAGCTGTTTTTT. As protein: CASSVSGEVGELFF.